A selection of T cell receptor beta chains follows, all from one sample in a study of control samples from healthy donors and cancer patients. Sequencing used immunoSEQ multiplex PCR; TCRdb keeps in-frame clones, though not all of them. The sample includes 150,000 to 180,000 clones, around 96% seen only once; the top ten take approximately 6.1%. The sample consisted of blood. The receptors stem from a man between 35 and 55 years old in good health. CDR3s include the opening cysteine and the closing phenylalanine or tryptophan.

J gene	V gene	CDR3 protein
TRBJ1-2	TRBV27	CASSPADRGNDGYTF
TRBJ1-2	TRBV2	CASSETGAFYYTF
TRBJ1-1	TRBV5-1	CASGDRGNTEAFF
TRBJ1-2	TRBV24-1	CATSDLQGTANYGYTF
TRBJ2-7	TRBV6-5	CASTLGRNYEQYF
TRBJ1-2	TRBV18	CASSPSGAVLSTF
TRBJ1-6	TRBV19	CASSTPDSSYNSPLHF
TRBJ1-1	TRBV5-1	CASSGGQGALNTEAFF
TRBJ1-2	TRBV28	CASSGTGYGYTF
TRBJ1-2	TRBV6-6	CASSTRDYGYTF
TRBJ1-5	TRBV28	CASSFNQPQHF
TRBJ1-1	TRBV27	CASSWTGGDTEAFF
TRBJ2-7	TRBV11-2	CASSLEAGVGLAEQYF
TRBJ2-7	TRBV5-5	CASSSGTGPYEQYF
TRBJ1-2	TRBV5-4	CASSPPDKGNKGYTF
TRBJ2-3	TRBV28	CASTILDTQYF
TRBJ2-3	TRBV27	CASSLSSGGTDTQYF
TRBJ2-2	TRBV4-3	CASSPTGGGVDTGELFF
TRBJ2-1	TRBV4-1	CASSQYLGLAGEQFF
TRBJ1-4	TRBV20-1	CSASFRNEKLFF
TRBJ1-5	TRBV11-2	CASSFVGGNQPQHF
TRBJ1-2	TRBV5-1	CASSLWPGTSQGYTF
TRBJ1-5	TRBV6-5	CASSPDRAGNQPQHF
TRBJ1-6	TRBV27	CASSLGGGSPLHF
TRBJ1-2	TRBV19	CASSIGRRSYTDGYTF
TRBJ1-5	TRBV6-1	CASSDIWGNQPQHF
TRBJ1-1	TRBV27	CASSFRGSGTEAFF
TRBJ1-2	TRBV24-1	CATSGTGGSYGYTF
TRBJ1-3	TRBV6-6	CASSLDPGNTIYF
TRBJ2-7	TRBV23-1	CASTSTGADQIVYEQYF
TRBJ2-7	TRBV6-1	CASSEIGYYEQYF
TRBJ1-4	TRBV12-5	CASGAGDYNEKLFF
TRBJ1-1	TRBV6-5	CAVRGAETEAFF
TRBJ1-2	TRBV5-1	CASGATDGNYGYTF
TRBJ2-4	TRBV4-3	CASSQDHKSLRENIQYF
TRBJ2-1	TRBV24-1	CATSDVLGYEQFF
TRBJ2-2	TRBV5-5	CASSLGVRGAGELFF
TRBJ2-7	TRBV11-2	CASSFGGSNYEQYF
TRBJ1-6	TRBV6-5	CASSYSGTSNSPLHF
TRBJ2-2	TRBV21-1	CASSSRRCKSTGELFF
TRBJ1-2	TRBV7-9	CASSLTTGQGDGYTF
TRBJ1-4	TRBV9	CASSASTGGEKLFF